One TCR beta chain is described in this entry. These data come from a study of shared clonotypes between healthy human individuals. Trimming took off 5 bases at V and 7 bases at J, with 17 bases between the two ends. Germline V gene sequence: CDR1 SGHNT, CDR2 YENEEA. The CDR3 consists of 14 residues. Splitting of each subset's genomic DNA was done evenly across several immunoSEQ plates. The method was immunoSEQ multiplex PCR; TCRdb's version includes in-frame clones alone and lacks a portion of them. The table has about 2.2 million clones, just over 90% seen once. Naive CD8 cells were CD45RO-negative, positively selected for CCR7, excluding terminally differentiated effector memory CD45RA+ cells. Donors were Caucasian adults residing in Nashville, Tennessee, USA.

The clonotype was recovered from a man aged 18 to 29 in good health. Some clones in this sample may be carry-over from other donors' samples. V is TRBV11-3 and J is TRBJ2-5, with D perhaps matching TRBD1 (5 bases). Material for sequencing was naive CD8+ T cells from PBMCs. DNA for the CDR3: TGTGCCAGCAGCCCCCGAGGACATCCTGGGACCCAGTACTTC. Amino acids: CASSPRGHPGTQYF.